This TCR beta chain was recovered during a study of T cells in Graves' hyperthyroidism and ophthalmopathy. Authors of the study amplified TCR beta CDR3 regions from RNA transcripts. First-round RT-PCR of the TCR CDR3 relied on the HTBI primer set. TCRdb independently ran MiXCR on the multiplex PCR reads; one entry per CDR3 protein. The table has about 620,000 distinct CDR3 sequences, roughly 16% seen once. Germline loops: CDR1 MNHEY, CDR2 SMNVEV (reference sequence). V was trimmed by 1 base and J by 7 bases, leaving 10 bases between them. The CDR3 has 13 residues. This clonotype appeared many times. Calling Graves' hyperthyroidism stable meant ophthalmopathy did not progress within 18 months. Clinical symptoms, serum thyroxine, TRAb, thyroid ultrasound and orbital computed tomography informed diagnoses. Out of over 7.5 ml of fresh peripheral blood came the PBMCs.

This receptor was identified in a woman under 40 with Graves' hyperthyroidism. The V call is TRBV27, the J call TRBJ1-1; tentatively, D is TRBD1 (5 bases). The sequenced material came from blood. This CDR3 reads CASSLLGDDEAFF. The CDR3 nucleotides read TGTGCCAGCAGTTTATTAGGGGATGATGAAGCTTTCTTT.